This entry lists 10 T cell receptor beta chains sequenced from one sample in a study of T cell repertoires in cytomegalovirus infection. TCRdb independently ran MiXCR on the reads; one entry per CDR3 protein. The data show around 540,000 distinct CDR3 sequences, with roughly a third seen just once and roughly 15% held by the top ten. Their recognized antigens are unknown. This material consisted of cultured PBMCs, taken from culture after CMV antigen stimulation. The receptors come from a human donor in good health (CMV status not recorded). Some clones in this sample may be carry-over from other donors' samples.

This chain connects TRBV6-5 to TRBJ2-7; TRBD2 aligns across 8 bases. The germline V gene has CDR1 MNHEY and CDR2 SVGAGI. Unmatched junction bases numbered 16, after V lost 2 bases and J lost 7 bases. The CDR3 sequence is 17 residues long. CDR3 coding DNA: TGTGCCAGCAGTTACGGGGGAAGCGGGAGTCAAACGGGGGAGCAGTACTTC. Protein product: CASSYGGSGSQTGEQYF.

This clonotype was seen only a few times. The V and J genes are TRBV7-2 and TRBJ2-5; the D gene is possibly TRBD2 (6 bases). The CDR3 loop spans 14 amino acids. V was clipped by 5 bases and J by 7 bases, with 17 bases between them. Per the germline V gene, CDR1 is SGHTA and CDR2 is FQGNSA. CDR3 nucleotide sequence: TGTGCCAGCAGCCCTAGGGCAGACGGGGGGACCCAGTACTTC. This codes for CASSPRADGGTQYF.

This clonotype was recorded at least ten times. The CDR3: CASSLDRDSYGYTF. The CDR3 region has the DNA TGTGCCAGCAGCCTCGACAGGGATAGCTATGGCTACACCTTC. The chain joins TRBV7-2 to TRBJ1-2, with 7 bases that match TRBD1. This CDR3 region has 14 residues. Looked up from germline, CDR1 is SGHTA and CDR2 is FQGNSA. J gave up 4 bases and V 5 bases, and 7 bases lay outside the gene matches.

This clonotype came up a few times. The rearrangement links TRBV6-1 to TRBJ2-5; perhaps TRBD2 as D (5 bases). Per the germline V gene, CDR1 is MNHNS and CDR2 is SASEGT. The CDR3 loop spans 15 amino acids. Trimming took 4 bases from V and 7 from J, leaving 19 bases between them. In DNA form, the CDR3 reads TGTGCCAGCAGTGGATCGGGATACGGAAGCGGGACCCAGTACTTC. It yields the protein CASSGSGYGSGTQYF.

CDR3 nucleotides: TGTGCCAGCAGTTACACTAGCGGGAACACAGATACGCAGTATTTT. Amino acid sequence: CASSYTSGNTDTQYF. The V and J genes are TRBV6-6 and TRBJ2-3, with 10 bases fitting TRBD2. Germline V gives CDR1 MNHNY, CDR2 SVGAGI (reference sequence). V shed 2 bases and J 2 bases; nucleotides not matched to a gene: 1. This CDR3 is built from 15 residues.

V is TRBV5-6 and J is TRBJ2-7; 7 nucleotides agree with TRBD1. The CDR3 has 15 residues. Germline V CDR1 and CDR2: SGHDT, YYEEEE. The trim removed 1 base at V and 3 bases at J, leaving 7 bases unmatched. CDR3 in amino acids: CASSLRGQGDYEQYV. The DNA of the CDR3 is TGTGCCAGCAGCTTGAGAGGGCAGGGGGACTACGAGCAGTACGTC.

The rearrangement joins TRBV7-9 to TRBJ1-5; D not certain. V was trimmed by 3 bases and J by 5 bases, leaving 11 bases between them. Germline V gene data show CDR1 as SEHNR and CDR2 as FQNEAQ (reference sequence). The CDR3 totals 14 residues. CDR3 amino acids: CASSFSSGDQPQHF. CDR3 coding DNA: TGTGCCAGCAGCTTCTCCAGCGGTGATCAGCCCCAGCATTTT.

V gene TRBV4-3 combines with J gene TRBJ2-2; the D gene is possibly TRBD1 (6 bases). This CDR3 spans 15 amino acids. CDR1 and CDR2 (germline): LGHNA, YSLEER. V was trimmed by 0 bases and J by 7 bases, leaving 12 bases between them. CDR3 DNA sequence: TGCGCCAGCAGCCAAGAGGCCAGGGGAAACGGGGAGCTGTTTTTT. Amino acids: CASSQEARGNGELFF.

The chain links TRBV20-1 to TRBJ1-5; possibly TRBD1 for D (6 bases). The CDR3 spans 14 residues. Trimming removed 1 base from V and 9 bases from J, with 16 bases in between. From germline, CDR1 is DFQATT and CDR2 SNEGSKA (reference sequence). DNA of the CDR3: TGCAGTGCTAGAGCGGGGGCAGCTTTGGGGCCCCAGCATTTT. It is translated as CSARAGAALGPQHF.

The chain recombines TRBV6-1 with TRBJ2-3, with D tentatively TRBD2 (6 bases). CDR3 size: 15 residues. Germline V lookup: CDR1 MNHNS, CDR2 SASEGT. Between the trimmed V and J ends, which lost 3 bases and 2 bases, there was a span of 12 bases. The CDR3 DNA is TGTGCCAGCAGTGACGGGCTAGCGTACACAGATACGCAGTATTTT. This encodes CASSDGLAYTDTQYF.